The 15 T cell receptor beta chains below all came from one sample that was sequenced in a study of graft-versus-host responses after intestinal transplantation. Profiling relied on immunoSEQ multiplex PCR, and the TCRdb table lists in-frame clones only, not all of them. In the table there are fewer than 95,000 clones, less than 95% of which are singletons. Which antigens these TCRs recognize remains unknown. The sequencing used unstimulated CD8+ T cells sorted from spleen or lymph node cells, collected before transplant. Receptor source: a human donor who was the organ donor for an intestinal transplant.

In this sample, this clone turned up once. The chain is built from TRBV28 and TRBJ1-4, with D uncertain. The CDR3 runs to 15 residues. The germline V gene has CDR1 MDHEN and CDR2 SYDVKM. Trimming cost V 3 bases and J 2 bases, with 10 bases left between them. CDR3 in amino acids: CASSFSGGTNEKLFF. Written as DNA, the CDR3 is TGTGCCAGCAGTTTCTCCGGAGGGACTAATGAAAAACTGTTTTTT.

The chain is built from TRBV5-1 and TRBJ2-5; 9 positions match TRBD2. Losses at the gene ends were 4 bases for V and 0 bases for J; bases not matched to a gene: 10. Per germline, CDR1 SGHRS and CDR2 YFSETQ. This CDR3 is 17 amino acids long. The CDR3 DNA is TGCGCCAGCAGCGAGGCCGGGACTAGCACGTACCAAGAGACCCAGTACTTC. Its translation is CASSEAGTSTYQETQYF.

The CDR3 is CSVEESSLYGYTF. The CDR3 DNA reads as TGCAGCGTTGAAGAGTCCTCTTTATATGGCTACACCTTC. The chain links TRBV29-1 to TRBJ1-2, with D unresolved. The CDR3 runs 13 residues. V shed 0 bases and J shed 5 bases, with 10 bases lying between them. The germline CDR1 and CDR2 sequences are SQVTM and ANQGSEA.

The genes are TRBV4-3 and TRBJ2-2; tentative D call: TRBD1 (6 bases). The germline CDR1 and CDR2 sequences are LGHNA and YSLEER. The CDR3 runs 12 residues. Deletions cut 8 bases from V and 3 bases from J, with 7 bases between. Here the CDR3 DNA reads TGCGCCAGCCGACAGGACACCGGGGAGCTGTTTTTT. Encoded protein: CASRQDTGELFF.

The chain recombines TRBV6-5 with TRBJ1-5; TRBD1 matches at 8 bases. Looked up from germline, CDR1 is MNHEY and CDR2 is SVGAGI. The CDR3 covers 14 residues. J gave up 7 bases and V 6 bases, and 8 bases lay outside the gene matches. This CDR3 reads CASSNRGIWQPQHF. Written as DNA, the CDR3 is TGTGCCAGCAGCAACAGGGGGATCTGGCAGCCCCAGCATTTT.

The DNA of the CDR3 is TGTGCCAGCAGCTTATTGGGGGGCTCCTACGAGCAGTACTTC. Its protein is CASSLLGGSYEQYF. J is TRBJ2-7 and V is TRBV7-2, with a possible D match to TRBD2 (6 bases). The CDR3 length is 14 residues. V gave up 2 bases and J gave up 0 bases, with 8 bases separating them. CDR1 and CDR2 from the germline V gene are SGHTA and FQGNSA.

Written as DNA, the CDR3 is TGCAGCGTTGGTGGAGGGGAGAGCTCCTACGAGCAGTACTTC. As protein: CSVGGGESSYEQYF. The chain employs TRBV29-1 and TRBJ2-7; D perhaps matches TRBD2 (6 bases). Germline values: CDR1 SQVTM, CDR2 ANQGSEA. V lost 4 bases and J 0 bases, leaving 13 bases between the germline ends. This CDR3 contains 14 residues.

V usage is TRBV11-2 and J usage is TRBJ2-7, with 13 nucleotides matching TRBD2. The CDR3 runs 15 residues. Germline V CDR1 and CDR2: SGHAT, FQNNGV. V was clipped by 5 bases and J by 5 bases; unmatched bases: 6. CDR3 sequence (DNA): TGTGCCAGCAGCCTGGGACTAGCGGGGTCCCACGAGCAGTACTTC. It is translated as CASSLGLAGSHEQYF.

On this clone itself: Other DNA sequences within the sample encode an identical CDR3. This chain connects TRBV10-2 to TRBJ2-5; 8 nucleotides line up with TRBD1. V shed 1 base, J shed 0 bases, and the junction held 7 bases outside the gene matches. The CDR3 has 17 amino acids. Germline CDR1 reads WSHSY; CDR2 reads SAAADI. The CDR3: CASSEFRTGWDQETQYF. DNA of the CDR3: TGCGCCAGCAGTGAGTTTAGGACAGGGTGGGACCAAGAGACCCAGTACTTC.

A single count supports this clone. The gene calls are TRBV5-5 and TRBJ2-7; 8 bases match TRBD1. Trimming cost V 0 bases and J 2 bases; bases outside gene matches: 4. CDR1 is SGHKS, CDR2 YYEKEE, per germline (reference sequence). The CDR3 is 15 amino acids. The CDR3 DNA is TGTGCCAGCAGCTTGGGCCAGGGGGCGACCTACGAGCAGTACTTC. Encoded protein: CASSLGQGATYEQYF. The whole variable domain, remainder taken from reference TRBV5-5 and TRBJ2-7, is DAGVTQSPTHLIKTRGQQVTLRCSPISGHKSVSWYQQVLGQGPQFIFQYYEKEERGRGNFPDRFSARQFPNYSSELNVNALLLGDSALYLCASSLGQGATYEQYFGPGTRLTVT.

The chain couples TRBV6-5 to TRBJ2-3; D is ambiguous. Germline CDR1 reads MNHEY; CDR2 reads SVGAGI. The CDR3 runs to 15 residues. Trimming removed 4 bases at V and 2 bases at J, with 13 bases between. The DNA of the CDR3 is TGTGCCAGCAGTTCCACACAGTACTCCACAGATACGCAGTATTTT. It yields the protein CASSSTQYSTDTQYF.

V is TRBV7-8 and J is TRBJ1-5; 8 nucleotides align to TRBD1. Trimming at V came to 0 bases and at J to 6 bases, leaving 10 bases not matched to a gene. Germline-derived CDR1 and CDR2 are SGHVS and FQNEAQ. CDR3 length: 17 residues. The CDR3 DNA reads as TGTGCCAGCAGCTTAGCAAATGCCGGGACAGGAGGTCAGCCCCAGCATTTT. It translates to CASSLANAGTGGQPQHF.

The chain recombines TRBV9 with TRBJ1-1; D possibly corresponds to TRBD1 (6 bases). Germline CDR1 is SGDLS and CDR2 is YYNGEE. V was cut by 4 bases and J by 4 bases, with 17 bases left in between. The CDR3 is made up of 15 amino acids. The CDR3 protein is CASSPGGGVSTEAFF. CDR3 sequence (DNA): TGTGCCAGCAGCCCAGGAGGGGGGGTGAGCACTGAAGCTTTCTTT.

CDR3 sequence (DNA): TGTGCCAGTAGTATTCCGACAGGGGGGCAAGAGACCCAGTACTTC. This gives the protein CASSIPTGGQETQYF. This chain joins TRBV19 and TRBJ2-5; 9 bases are shared with TRBD1. V lost 3 bases, J lost 2 bases, and 4 bases stayed unmatched. CDR1 and CDR2 (germline): LNHDA, SQIVND (reference sequence). CDR3 size: 15 residues.

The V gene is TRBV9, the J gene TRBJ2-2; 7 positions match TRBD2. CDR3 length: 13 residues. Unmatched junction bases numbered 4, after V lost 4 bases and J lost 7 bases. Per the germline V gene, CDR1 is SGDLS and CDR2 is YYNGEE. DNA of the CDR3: TGTGCCAGCAGCCCTCGCGGGGGCGGGGAGCTGTTTTTT. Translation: CASSPRGGGELFF. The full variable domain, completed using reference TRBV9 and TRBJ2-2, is DSGVTQTPKHLITATGQRVTLRCSPRSGDLSVYWYQQSLDQGLQFLIQYYNGEERAKGNILERFSAQQFPDLHSELNLSSLELGDSALYFCASSPRGGGELFFGEGSRLTVL.